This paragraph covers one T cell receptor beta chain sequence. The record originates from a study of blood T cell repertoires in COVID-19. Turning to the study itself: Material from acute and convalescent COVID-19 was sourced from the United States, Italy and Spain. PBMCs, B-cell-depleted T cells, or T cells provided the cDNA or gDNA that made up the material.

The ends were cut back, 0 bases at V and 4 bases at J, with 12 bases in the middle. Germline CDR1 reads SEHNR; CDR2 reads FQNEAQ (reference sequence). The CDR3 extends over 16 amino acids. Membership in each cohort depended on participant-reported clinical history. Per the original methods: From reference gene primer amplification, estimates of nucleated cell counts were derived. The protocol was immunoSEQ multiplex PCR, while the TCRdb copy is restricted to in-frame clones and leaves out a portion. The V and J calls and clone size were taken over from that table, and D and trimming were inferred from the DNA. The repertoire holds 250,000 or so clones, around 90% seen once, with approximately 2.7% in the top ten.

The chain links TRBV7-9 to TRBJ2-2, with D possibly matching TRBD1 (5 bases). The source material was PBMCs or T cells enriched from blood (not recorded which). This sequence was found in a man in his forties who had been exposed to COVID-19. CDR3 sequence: CASSLAQGVGTGELFF. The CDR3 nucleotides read TGTGCCAGCAGCTTAGCGCAGGGCGTAGGCACCGGGGAGCTGTTTTTT. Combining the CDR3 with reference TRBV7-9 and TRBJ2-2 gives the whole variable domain DTGVSQNPRHKITKRGQNVTFRCDPISEHNRLYWYRQTLGQGPEFLTYFQNEAQLEKSRLLSDRFSAERPKGSFSTLEIQRTEQGDSAMYLCASSLAQGVGTGELFFGEGSRLTVL.